This T cell receptor beta chain comes out of a study of blood T cell repertoires in COVID-19. V was trimmed by 0 bases and J by 1 base, leaving 10 bases between them. The CDR3 has 15 amino acids. Germline lookup yields CDR1 SGHTA and CDR2 FQGTGA. Some clones are missing from TCRdb's copy, which holds only in-frame ones; the method was immunoSEQ multiplex PCR. Of over 75,000 clones in the sample, approximately 82% were seen once. This TCR came from a human donor in a cohort sampled during active COVID-19. The chain employs TRBV7-3 and TRBJ2-7; no clear D gene. Sequences were obtained from peripheral blood. The CDR3 sequence is CASSLTPTVSYEQYF. In nucleotides, the CDR3 is TGTGCCAGCAGCTTAACCCCTACAGTTTCCTACGAGCAGTACTTC.